What follows is one T cell receptor beta chain and its context. CDR3 length: 17 residues. Between the trimmed V and J ends, which lost 5 bases and 0 bases, there was a span of 15 bases. Germline V gene lookup returns CDR1 SGHDT and CDR2 YYEEEE. This entry comes from a study of T cell clones after liver transplantation. In the study overall: TCRbeta sequencing after a pre-transplant mixed lymphocyte reaction identified graft-donor-reactive clones, later tracked in post-transplant blood. Blood was drawn pre-transplant, before withdrawal, and after full or failed withdrawal.

The method was immunoSEQ multiplex PCR; TCRdb's version includes in-frame clones alone and lacks a portion of them. The table includes 55,000 or so clones, 60% to 80% detected once. The V gene is TRBV5-6, the J gene TRBJ1-6, with a tentative D call TRBD1 (5 bases). The sequenced sample was CD4+ T cells from blood, obtained before liver transplant. The origin of this receptor is a human donor who received a liver transplant. DNA for the CDR3: TGTGCCAGCAGTCGGGTTACCGGGGGCTCCTATAATTCACCCCTCCACTTT. Its protein is CASSRVTGGSYNSPLHF. Drawing the rest from reference TRBV5-6 and TRBJ1-6, the complete variable domain is DAGVTQSPTHLIKTRGQQVTLRCSPKSGHDTVSWYQQALGQGPQFIFQYYEEEERQRGNFPDRFSGHQFPNYSSELNVNALLLGDSALYLCASSRVTGGSYNSPLHFGNGTRLTVT.